Sequencing of this TCR beta chain was carried out in a study of blood T cell repertoires in COVID-19. CDR1 and CDR2 from the germline V gene are SGHTA and FQGNSA. The V and J ends lost 1 base and 8 bases, in that order; junction bases with no gene match: 8. The CDR3 loop spans 16 amino acids. Using immunoSEQ multiplex PCR, the repertoire was profiled, and TCRdb retains in-frame clones only, with some absent. This table holds around 220,000 clones, around 80% found once. The V call is TRBV7-2, the J call TRBJ1-2, with 12 bases lining up with TRBD1. The clonotype originates from a middle-aged woman with acute COVID-19. Sequencing was done on a sample of PBMCs or T cells enriched from blood (not recorded which). The CDR3 spells CASSLEPGTGGGGYTF. In DNA, the CDR3 is TGTGCCAGCAGCTTAGAGCCCGGGACAGGGGGCGGGGGCTACACCTTC.